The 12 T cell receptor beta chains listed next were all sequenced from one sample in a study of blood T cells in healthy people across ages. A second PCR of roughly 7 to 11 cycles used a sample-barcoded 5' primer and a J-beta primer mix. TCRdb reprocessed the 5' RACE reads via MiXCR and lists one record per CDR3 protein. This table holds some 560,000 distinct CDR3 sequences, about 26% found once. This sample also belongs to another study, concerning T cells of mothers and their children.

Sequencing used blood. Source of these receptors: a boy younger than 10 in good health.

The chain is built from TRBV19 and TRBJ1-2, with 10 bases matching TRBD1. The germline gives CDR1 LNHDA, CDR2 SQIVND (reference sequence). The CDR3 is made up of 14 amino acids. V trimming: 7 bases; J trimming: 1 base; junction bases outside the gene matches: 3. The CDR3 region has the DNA TGTGCCAGTATGGGGACAGGGGTTAACTATGGCTACACCTTC. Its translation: CASMGTGVNYGYTF.

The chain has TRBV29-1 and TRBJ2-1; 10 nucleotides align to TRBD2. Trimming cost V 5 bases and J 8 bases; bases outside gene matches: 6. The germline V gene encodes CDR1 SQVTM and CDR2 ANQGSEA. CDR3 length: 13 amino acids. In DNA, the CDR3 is TGCAGCGTTAAGGGACTAGCGACCGATGAGCAGTTCTTC. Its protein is CSVKGLATDEQFF.

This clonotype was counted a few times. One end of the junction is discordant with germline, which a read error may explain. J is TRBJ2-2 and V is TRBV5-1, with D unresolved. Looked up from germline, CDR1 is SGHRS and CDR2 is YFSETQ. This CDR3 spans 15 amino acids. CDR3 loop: CASGLALGNTGELFF. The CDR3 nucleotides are TGCGCCAGCGGCTTGGCCTTAGGGAACACCGGGGAGCTGTTTTTT.

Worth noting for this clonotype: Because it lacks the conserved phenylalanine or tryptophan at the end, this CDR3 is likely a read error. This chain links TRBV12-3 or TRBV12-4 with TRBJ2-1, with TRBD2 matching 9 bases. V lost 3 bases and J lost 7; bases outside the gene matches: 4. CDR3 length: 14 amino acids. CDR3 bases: TGTGCCAGCAGTTTTAGCGGGAGAGTAAATGAGCAGTTCTCC. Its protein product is CASSFSGRVNEQFS.

The CDR3 sequence is CASGTDLTYEQYF. The CDR3 DNA sequence: TGTGCCAGCGGGACTGACTTGACCTACGAGCAGTACTTC. V and J are TRBV6-5 and TRBJ2-7; TRBD2 is a possible D gene (6 bases). The CDR3 runs to 13 residues. Germline assignment: CDR1 MNHEY and CDR2 SVGAGI. V was cut by 8 bases and J by 2 bases, with 13 bases left in between.

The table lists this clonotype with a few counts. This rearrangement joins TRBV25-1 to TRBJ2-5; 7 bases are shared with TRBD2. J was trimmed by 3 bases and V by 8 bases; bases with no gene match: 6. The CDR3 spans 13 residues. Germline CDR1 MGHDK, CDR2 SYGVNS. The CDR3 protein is CASAARGKETQYF. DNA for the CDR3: TGTGCCAGCGCCGCGCGGGGGAAAGAGACCCAGTACTTC.

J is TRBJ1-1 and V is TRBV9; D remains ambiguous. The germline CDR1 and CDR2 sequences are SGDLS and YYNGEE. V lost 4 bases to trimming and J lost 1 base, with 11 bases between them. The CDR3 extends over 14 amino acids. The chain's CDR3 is CASSLSSQNTEAFF. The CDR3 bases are TGTGCCAGCAGCCTCAGTAGTCAGAACACTGAAGCTTTCTTT.

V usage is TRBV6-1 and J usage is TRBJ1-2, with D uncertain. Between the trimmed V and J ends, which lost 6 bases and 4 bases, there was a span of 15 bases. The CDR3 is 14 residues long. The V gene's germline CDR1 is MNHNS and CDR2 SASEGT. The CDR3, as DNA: TGTGCCAGCAGGAGGAGGGAATCCATCTATGGCTACACCTTC. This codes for CASRRRESIYGYTF.

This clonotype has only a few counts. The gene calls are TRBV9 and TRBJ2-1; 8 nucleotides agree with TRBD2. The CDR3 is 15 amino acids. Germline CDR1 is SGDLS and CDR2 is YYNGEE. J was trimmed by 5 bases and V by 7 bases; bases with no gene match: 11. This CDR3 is CASGPGTRAHNEQFF. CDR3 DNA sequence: TGTGCCAGCGGGCCCGGGACTAGGGCCCACAATGAGCAGTTCTTC.

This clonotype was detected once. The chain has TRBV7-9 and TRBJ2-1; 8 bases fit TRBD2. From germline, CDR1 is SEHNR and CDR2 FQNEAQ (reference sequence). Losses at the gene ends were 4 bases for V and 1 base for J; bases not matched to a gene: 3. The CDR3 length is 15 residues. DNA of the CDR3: TGTGCCAGCAGCTCAGCGGGAGCTTCCTACAATGAGCAGTTCTTC. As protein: CASSSAGASYNEQFF.

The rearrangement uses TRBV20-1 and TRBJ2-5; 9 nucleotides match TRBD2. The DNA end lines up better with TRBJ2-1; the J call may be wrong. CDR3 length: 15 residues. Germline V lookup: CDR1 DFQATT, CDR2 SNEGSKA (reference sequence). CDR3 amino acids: CSANPGGRARNEQFF. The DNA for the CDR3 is TGCAGTGCTAACCCCGGCGGGAGGGCTAGGAATGAGCAGTTCTTC.

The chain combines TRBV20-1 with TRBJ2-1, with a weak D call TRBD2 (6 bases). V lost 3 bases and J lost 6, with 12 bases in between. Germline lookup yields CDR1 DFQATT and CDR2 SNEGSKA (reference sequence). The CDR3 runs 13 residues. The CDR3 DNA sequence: TGCAGTGCTAGGGGAGGACTTATCAATGAGCAGTTCTTC. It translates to CSARGGLINEQFF.